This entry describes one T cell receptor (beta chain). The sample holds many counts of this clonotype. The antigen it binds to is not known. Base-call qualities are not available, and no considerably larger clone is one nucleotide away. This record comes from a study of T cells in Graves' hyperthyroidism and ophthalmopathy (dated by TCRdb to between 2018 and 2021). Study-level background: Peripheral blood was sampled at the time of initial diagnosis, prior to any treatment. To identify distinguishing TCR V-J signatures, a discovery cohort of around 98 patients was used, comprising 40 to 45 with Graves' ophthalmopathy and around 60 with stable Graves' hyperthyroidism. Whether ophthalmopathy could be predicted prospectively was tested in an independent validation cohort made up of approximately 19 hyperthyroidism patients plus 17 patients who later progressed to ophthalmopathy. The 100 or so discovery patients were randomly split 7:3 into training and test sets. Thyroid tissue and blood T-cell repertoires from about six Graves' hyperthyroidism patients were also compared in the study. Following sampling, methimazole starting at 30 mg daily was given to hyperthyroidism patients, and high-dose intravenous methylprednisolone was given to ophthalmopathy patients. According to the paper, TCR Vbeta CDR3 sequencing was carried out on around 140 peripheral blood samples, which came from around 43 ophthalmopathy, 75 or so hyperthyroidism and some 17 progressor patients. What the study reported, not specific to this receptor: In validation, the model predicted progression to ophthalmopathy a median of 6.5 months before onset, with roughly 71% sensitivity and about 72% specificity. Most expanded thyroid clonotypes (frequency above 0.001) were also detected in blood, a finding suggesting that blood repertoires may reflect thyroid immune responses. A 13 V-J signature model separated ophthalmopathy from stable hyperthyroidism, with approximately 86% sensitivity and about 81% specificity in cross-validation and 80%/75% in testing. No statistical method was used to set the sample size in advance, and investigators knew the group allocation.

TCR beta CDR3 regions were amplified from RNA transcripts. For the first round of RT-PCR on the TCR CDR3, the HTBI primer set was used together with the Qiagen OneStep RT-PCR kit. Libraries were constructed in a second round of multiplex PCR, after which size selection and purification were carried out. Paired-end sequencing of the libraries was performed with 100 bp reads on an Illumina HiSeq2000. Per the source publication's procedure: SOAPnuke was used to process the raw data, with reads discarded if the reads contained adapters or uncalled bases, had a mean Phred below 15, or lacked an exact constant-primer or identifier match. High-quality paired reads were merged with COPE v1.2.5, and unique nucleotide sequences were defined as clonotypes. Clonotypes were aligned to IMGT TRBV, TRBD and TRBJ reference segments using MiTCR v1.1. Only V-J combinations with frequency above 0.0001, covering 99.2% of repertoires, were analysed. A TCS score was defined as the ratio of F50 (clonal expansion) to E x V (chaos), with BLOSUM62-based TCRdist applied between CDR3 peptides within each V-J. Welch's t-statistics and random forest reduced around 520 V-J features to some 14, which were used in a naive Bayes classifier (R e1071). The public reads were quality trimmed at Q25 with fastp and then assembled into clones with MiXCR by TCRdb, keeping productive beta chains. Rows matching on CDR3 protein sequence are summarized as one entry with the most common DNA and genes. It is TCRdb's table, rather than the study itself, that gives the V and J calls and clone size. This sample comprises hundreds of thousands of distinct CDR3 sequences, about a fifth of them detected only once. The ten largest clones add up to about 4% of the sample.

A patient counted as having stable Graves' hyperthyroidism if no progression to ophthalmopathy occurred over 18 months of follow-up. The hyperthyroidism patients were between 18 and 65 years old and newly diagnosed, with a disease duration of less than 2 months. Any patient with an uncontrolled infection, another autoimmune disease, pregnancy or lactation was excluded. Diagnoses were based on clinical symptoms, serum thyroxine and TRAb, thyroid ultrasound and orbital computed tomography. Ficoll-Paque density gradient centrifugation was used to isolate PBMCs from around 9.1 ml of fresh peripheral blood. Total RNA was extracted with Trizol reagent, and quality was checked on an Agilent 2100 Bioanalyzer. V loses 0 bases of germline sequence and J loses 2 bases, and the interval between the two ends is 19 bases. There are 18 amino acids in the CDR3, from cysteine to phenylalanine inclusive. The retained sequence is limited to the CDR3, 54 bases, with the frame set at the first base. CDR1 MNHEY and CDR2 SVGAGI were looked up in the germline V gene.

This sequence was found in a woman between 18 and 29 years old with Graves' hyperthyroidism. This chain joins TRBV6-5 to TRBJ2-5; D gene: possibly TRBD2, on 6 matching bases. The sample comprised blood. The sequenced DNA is TGTGCCAGCAGTTACTCCAACGTGAGGGCCGGGGGACAAGAGACCCAGTACTTC. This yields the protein CASSYSNVRAGGQETQYF.